A selection of T cell receptor beta chains follows, all from one sample in a study of T cell responses to AZD1222 COVID-19 vaccine. Generated by immunoSEQ multiplex PCR, the TCRdb table keeps only in-frame clones and is missing some. Among 120,000 or so clones listed, 80% to 90% were seen once. Here the sequenced sample was peripheral blood, taken on day 0 of AZD1222 vaccination. All receptors derive from an adult in good health. The CDR3 runs from the conserved cysteine through the conserved F or W. Fields, in order: D gene, J gene, V gene, CDR3 length, clone size, CDR3 DNA, CDR3 protein. The D gene is left open where the match is weak. Not every row has a clone size; where given, it reads once, few, many or a size class.

NA,TRBJ1-2,TRBV30,15,NA,TGTGCCTGGAGTGTACTAAGGGGGGCTAGTCATGGCTACACCTTC,CAWSVLRGASHGYTF
NA,TRBJ2-1,TRBV9,17,NA,TGTGCCAGCAGCGTAGAGTGGGTCGGGGTAAGGGGCAATGAGCAGTTCTTC,CASSVEWVGVRGNEQFF
NA,TRBJ2-2,TRBV7-9,13,NA,TGTGCCAGCAGCTTAGCGGGCACCGGGGAGCTGTTTTTT,CASSLAGTGELFF
NA,TRBJ2-3,TRBV5-1,13,NA,TGCGCCAGCAGCTTGCAGGGTGCAGATACGCAGTATTTT,CASSLQGADTQYF
TRBD2,TRBJ2-7,TRBV25-1,15,NA,TGTGCCAGCAGTGATCCCTCACTAGCGGACCGCGAGCAGTACTTC,CASSDPSLADREQYF
NA,TRBJ1-3,TRBV7-9,17,NA,TGTGCCAGCAGCTTAGCGCGGGGGGAACCCTCTGGAAACACCATATATTTT,CASSLARGEPSGNTIYF
NA,TRBJ1-2,TRBV15,13,NA,TGTGCCACCAGCAGAGATTGGAACTATGGCTACACCTTC,CATSRDWNYGYTF
TRBD1,TRBJ1-2,TRBV2,14,few,TGTGCCAGCAGTGGAAGGACAGGGTTGGCTGGCTACACCTTC,CASSGRTGLAGYTF
NA,TRBJ1-1,TRBV21-1,16,NA,TGTGCCAGCACCCTCAGGACAGGGGCGCATGACACTGAAGCTTTCTTT,CASTLRTGAHDTEAFF
NA,TRBJ2-7,TRBV2,16,NA,TGTGCCAGCAAGGTCCGGCCGTCAGCAATGGACGGCGAGCAGTACTTC,CASKVRPSAMDGEQYF
NA,TRBJ2-7,TRBV4-3,14,NA,TGCGCCAGCAGCCAAGGCACGGGGCCCTACGAGCAGTACTTC,CASSQGTGPYEQYF
NA,TRBJ2-1,TRBV2,13,NA,TGTGCCAGCAGCGCCGACGGGTACAATGAGCAGTTCTTC,CASSADGYNEQFF
TRBD1,TRBJ2-7,TRBV5-1,15,NA,TGCGCCAGCAGCCCCGGACAGGTCTTCTCCTACGAGCAGTACTTC,CASSPGQVFSYEQYF
NA,TRBJ2-2,TRBV6-2/TRBV6-3,14,NA,TGTGCCAGCAGTCTGGGCAGGAACACCGGGGAGCTGTTTTTT,CASSLGRNTGELFF
TRBD2,TRBJ2-2,TRBV5-1,17,NA,TGCGCCAGCAGCTTGGCCCCAGCGGGGGGAAGCACCGGGGAGCTGTTTTTT,CASSLAPAGGSTGELFF
TRBD1,TRBJ2-2,TRBV6-5,16,NA,TGTGCCAGCAGTTACTCGACGGGACAGCACACCGGGGAGCTGTTTTTT,CASSYSTGQHTGELFF
NA,TRBJ2-7,TRBV4-3,17,many,TGCGCCAGCAGCCAACGGTACAGGGAAACGCAGTCTAACGAGCAGTACTTC,CASSQRYRETQSNEQYF
NA,TRBJ1-2,TRBV19,14,NA,TGTGCCAGTAGTATCACAGGGTGGGACTATGGCTACACCTTC,CASSITGWDYGYTF
TRBD1,TRBJ2-7,TRBV19,13,few,TGTGCCAGTAGTAAGGACAGGGTCCACGAGCAGTACTTC,CASSKDRVHEQYF
NA,TRBJ2-7,TRBV5-1,15,NA,TGCGCCAGCAGCTTGGGAGGGGGGGCCACCTACGAGCAGTACTTC,CASSLGGGATYEQYF
NA,TRBJ1-6,TRBV10-3,14,NA,TGTGCCATCGGTTCGATACAGGGAAATTCACCCCTCCACTTT,CAIGSIQGNSPLHF
NA,TRBJ2-6,TRBV27,17,NA,TGTGCCAGCAGTTTATCGTCCGGGGGCTCTGGGGCCAACGTCCTGACTTTC,CASSLSSGGSGANVLTF
TRBD1,TRBJ2-7,TRBV5-5,15,NA,TGTGCCAGCAGCCCGGACAGGGGCCCCCACTACGAGCAGTACTTC,CASSPDRGPHYEQYF
NA,TRBJ1-2,TRBV6-5,14,once,TGTGCCAGCTACACAGGAGTCTTAGGGTATGGCTACACCTTC,CASYTGVLGYGYTF
NA,TRBJ2-7,TRBV11-2,14,NA,TGTGCCAGCAGCTTAGGCGCAGGTTCCTACGAGCAGTACTTC,CASSLGAGSYEQYF
NA,TRBJ1-6,TRBV6-6,13,NA,TGTGCCAGCAGTTACCAGGAGGGGTCACCCCTCCACTTT,CASSYQEGSPLHF
NA,TRBJ1-6,TRBV3-1/TRBV3-2,14,once,TGTGCCAGCAGCCAAAAAGCCGATTTTTCACCCCTCCACTTT,CASSQKADFSPLHF
NA,TRBJ2-7,TRBV11-2,15,NA,TGTGCCAGCAGCACAAGCCCCGGGGACTCCTACGAGCAGTACTTC,CASSTSPGDSYEQYF
NA,TRBJ2-1,TRBV5-1,14,NA,TGCGCCAGCAGCGGGCGTCGACTCTACAATGAGCAGTTCTTC,CASSGRRLYNEQFF
NA,TRBJ1-5,TRBV7-2,13,NA,TGTGCCAGCAGCTTAGTTTCGGGCCAGCCCCAGCATTTT,CASSLVSGQPQHF
TRBD1,TRBJ2-2,TRBV7-9,15,NA,TGTGCCAGCAGCTTAACGACAGGGTACCCCGGGGAGCTGTTTTTT,CASSLTTGYPGELFF
NA,TRBJ2-1,TRBV3-1/TRBV3-2,12,NA,TGTGCCAGCAGCCAAGATGTGAATGAGCAGTTCTTC,CASSQDVNEQFF
NA,TRBJ1-1,TRBV6-2/TRBV6-3,15,NA,TGTGCCAGCACCCCCGGCCCACAGTCGAACACTGAAGCTTTCTTT,CASTPGPQSNTEAFF
TRBD1,TRBJ1-2,TRBV6-4,14,NA,TGTGCCAGCAGGCACACAGGGGATGCCTATGGCTACACCTTC,CASRHTGDAYGYTF
TRBD2,TRBJ2-1,TRBV11-2,15,NA,TGTGCCAGCAGCGTTACTAGCGGCTCCTACAATGAGCAGTTCTTC,CASSVTSGSYNEQFF
NA,TRBJ1-1,TRBV7-3,16,once,TGTGCCAGCAGCCCTACGGGGCAGTCTGGAAGGGCTGAAGCTTTCTTT,CASSPTGQSGRAEAFF
TRBD2,TRBJ2-2,TRBV30,19,NA,TGTGCCTGGAGTGTACTTACTAGCGGGATACGTTTTTCGACCGGGGAGCTGTTTTTT,CAWSVLTSGIRFSTGELFF
NA,TRBJ2-7,TRBV7-2,17,few,TGTGCCAGCAGTTTAGCTTCCAGGGGCCCCTCCTCCTACGAGCAGTACTTC,CASSLASRGPSSYEQYF